This record covers a single TCR beta chain. Original data processing: Amplification of reference gene primers was used by the study to estimate nucleated cell counts. Here immunoSEQ multiplex PCR was the method, and the copy in TCRdb shows in-frame clones only, minus some. The DNA was the basis for D and trimming; V, J and clone size are from that table. The table shows approximately 80,000 clones, with about nine tenths occurring only once. This record comes from a study of blood T cell repertoires in COVID-19. Study context: The United States, Italy and Spain provided the acute and convalescent COVID-19 samples. Nucleic acid was either cDNA or gDNA, and it came from T cells, B-cell-depleted T cells, or PBMCs.

V lost 6 bases and J 8 bases, leaving 15 bases between the germline ends. Per germline, CDR1 LNHDA and CDR2 SQIVND (reference sequence). The CDR3 has 13 amino acids. The V gene is TRBV19, the J gene TRBJ2-3, with D unclear. The source of this sequence is a human donor in a cohort sampled during active COVID-19. The sample consisted of peripheral blood. The CDR3 DNA reads TGTGCCAGTAGAGAGTTATCATCTGGTACGCAGTATTTT. Translation gives CASRELSSGTQYF.